A selection of T cell receptor beta chains follows, all from one sample in a study of patients and donors after allogeneic stem cell transplantation. TCRdb reanalysed the RT-PCR reads using MiXCR and keeps one entry per CDR3 protein. The repertoire holds about 57,000 distinct CDR3 sequences, with about 14% as singletons. The sample comprised blood, either unsorted or a sorted T cell fraction (not recorded which). The source of these receptors is a human donor who was either an allogeneic HSCT recipient or a stem cell or donor lymphocyte infusion donor (not recorded which). It is not recorded whose cells these are; they may come from a transplant donor. CDR3s include the opening cysteine and the closing phenylalanine or tryptophan. A D gene is named only where the DNA matches it firmly. Only part of the rows carry a size: once, few, many, or a class if the clone is expanded.

D gene	V gene	J gene	clone size	CDR3 protein	CDR3 DNA
.	TRBV12-3/TRBV12-4	TRBJ1-1	many	CASSLGRGTNTEAFF	TGTGCCAGCAGTTTAGGGAGGGGAACGAACACTGAAGCTTTCTTT
.	TRBV3-1	TRBJ2-3	few	CASSPLTSTDTQYF	TGTGCCAGCAGCCCCTTGACTAGCACAGATACGCAGTATTTT
.	TRBV20-1	TRBJ1-4	few	CSVLTASDEKLFF	TGCAGTGTTTTGACGGCCTCTGATGAAAAACTGTTTTTT
.	TRBV3-1	TRBJ2-3	few	CASSQDTDTQYF	TGTGCCAGCAGCCAAGATACAGATACGCAGTATTTT
.	TRBV29-1	TRBJ1-2	many	CSVDNGYTF	TGCAGCGTTGACAATGGCTACACCTTC
.	TRBV6-1	TRBJ2-7	.	CASSPGQSSSYEQYF	TGTGCCAGCAGTCCCGGACAGAGCAGCTCCTACGAGCAGTACTTC
.	TRBV6-5	TRBJ2-1	.	CASSYGTSYNEQFF	TGTGCCAGCAGTTACGGGACTTCTTACAATGAGCAGTTCTTC
.	TRBV12-3/TRBV12-4	TRBJ1-1	many	CASSIPPRPATEAFF	TGTGCCAGCAGTATCCCACCGCGGCCGGCCACTGAAGCTTTCTTT
.	TRBV12-3/TRBV12-4	TRBJ2-5	many	CASSFFGGGETQYF	TGTGCCAGCAGTTTTTTTGGGGGCGGAGAGACCCAGTACTTC
.	TRBV7-2	TRBJ1-2	many	CASSLGIGIGNGYTF	TGTGCCAGCAGCTTAGGTATAGGGATCGGTAATGGCTACACCTTC
.	TRBV11-2	TRBJ2-3	.	CASSFRGAPGTDTQYF	TGTGCCAGCAGCTTTAGGGGGGCGCCTGGCACAGATACGCAGTATTTT
.	TRBV4-2	TRBJ1-2	few	CASSQDLAVDYGYTF	TGTGCCAGCAGCCAAGATTTAGCGGTGGACTATGGCTACACCTTC
.	TRBV12-3/TRBV12-4	TRBJ2-1	many	CASTRLADNEQFF	TGTGCCAGCACCCGACTGGCGGACAATGAGCAGTTCTTC
.	TRBV9	TRBJ2-1	.	CASSVGFDEQFF	TGTGCCAGCAGCGTAGGATTTGATGAGCAGTTCTTC
TRBD2	TRBV6-6	TRBJ2-7	.	CASSLTSGTLEQYF	TGTGCCAGCAGTCTGACTAGCGGGACCCTCGAGCAGTACTTC